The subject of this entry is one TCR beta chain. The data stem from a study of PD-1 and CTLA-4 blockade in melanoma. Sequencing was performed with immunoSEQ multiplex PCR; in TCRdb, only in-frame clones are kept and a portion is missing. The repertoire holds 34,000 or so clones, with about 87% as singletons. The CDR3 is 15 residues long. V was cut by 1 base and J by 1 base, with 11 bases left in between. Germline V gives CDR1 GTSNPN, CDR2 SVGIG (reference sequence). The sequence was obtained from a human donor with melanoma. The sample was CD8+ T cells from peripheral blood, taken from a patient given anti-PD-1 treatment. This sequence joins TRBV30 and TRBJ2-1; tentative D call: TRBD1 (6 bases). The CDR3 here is CAWSGGGQSYNEQFF. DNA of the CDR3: TGTGCCTGGAGTGGAGGAGGACAGTCCTACAATGAGCAGTTCTTC.